Reported below is one TCR beta chain. The read terminates 3 residues ahead of where the CDR3 ends, so the germline J gene completes it. TCRdb's table, derived via immunoSEQ multiplex PCR, lists solely in-frame clones and lacks some. The sample's table shows around 39,000 clones. This sample is drawn from a study of T cells in women clearing cervical HPV infection. Study at large: Cases: HPV16-related CIN3 or worse on histology, 2 invasive cancers. Cases' blood sampling followed lesion detection by median about 150 days (90 to 200).

The CDR3 is made up of 15 amino acids. Germline V gene sequence: CDR1 SEHNR, CDR2 FQNEAQ (reference sequence). V gave up 2 bases and J gave up 5 bases; unmatched junction bases: 3. Sequenced material: blood buffy coat. This TCR derives from a woman between 18 and 70 years old with a cervical HPV16 infection that either progressed to CIN3+ or cleared (not recorded which). The chain joins TRBV7-9 to TRBJ1-5; 10 bases are a match to TRBD1. CDR3 DNA (partial): TGTGCCAGCAGCTTAATAGGACAGGGGGATCAGCCC. Protein: CASSLIGQGDQP. The complete CDR3 reads CASSLIGQGDQPQHF.